The clone carrying this T cell receptor (beta chain) was seen a handful of times. The entry originates in a study of T cell responses to AZD1222 COVID-19 vaccine. Repertoires were generated with immunoSEQ multiplex PCR, while TCRdb's copy carries only in-frame clones and drops some. Of 180,000 or so clones in the sample, roughly nine tenths were seen once. The V and J ends lost 5 bases and 1 base respectively, with 14 bases between them. Germline V gene data show CDR1 as MDHEN and CDR2 as SYDVKM. The length of the CDR3 is 15 residues. The sequences come from peripheral blood, collected on day 0 of AZD1222 vaccination. This TCR came from an adult in good health. The chain couples TRBV28 to TRBJ1-1; D is perhaps TRBD1 (6 bases). CDR3 DNA sequence: TGTGCCAGCAGTCGGGCGGACAGAAAGAACACTGAAGCTTTCTTT. It codes for CASSRADRKNTEAFF.